What follows is one T cell receptor beta chain and its context. Antigen specificity is unknown. This sample is part of a study of a mutant IDH1 vaccine in newly diagnosed glioma. On the study more broadly: Beginning 4-6 weeks after radiotherapy alone, or with temozolomide cycles, vaccination took place. Every participant had undergone radiotherapy, temozolomide, or both before, and most underwent both.

Specified time point: week 23, last vaccination. Doses of 300 ug of mutant IDH1 20-mer peptide were given with topical imiquimod. Those who donated had recent WHO grade 3 or 4 IDH1-mutant, ATRX-lost astrocytomas. Germline V gives CDR1 SGHTA, CDR2 FQGTGA. This CDR3 contains 16 residues. Trimming stripped 5 bases from V and 0 bases from J, with 11 bases between. Sequencing used immunoSEQ multiplex PCR; TCRdb keeps in-frame clones, though not all of them. The profile shows some 80,000 clones, 85% of them singletons. The chain employs TRBV7-3 and TRBJ2-6; the D gene is possibly TRBD2 (6 bases). The source is a woman aged 50 to 60 with glioma. The sequencing here drew on PBMCs, taken from a glioma patient whose treatment included an IDH1 peptide vaccine. The CDR3 spells CASSLASTSGANVLTF. The CDR3 DNA sequence: TGTGCCAGCAGCCTAGCGAGTACCTCTGGGGCCAACGTCCTGACTTTC.